The present entry profiles one TCR beta chain with its context. Its specific antigen is unknown. No base-level quality is on record; no much larger clone is a single base apart. V and J lose 4 bases and 0 bases, and a span of 13 bases separates them. The CDR3 contains 16 residues, cysteine and phenylalanine counted. Only the CDR3 region is kept as DNA, spanning 48 bases read in frame from base 1. CDR1 and CDR2, looked up from the germline V gene, are SGHRS and YFSETQ. Receptor libraries were prepared by the immunoSEQ multiplex PCR assay. Not all clones reach the TCRdb copy of this immuneACCESS table, which keeps in-frame sequences only. Checked studies attribute under half of the gap to unresolved V genes and leave the rest unexplained. For this sample there are several thousand clones; 65% to 90% appear just once. The ten largest account for 5.5% to 8% of the sample. The data were taken from a study of chemoradiotherapy in HPV16-positive cancers (dated by TCRdb to the early 2020s). Background for the entire study: Functional T-cell assays on cells from two HPV16-positive patients defined candidate HPV-specific T-cell clones and common TCR motifs. Whether T-cell immunity against the HPV oncoproteins E6 and E7 changes during chemoradiotherapy and whether survival is affected by this immunity were examined in the study. TCR repertoires from under 90 patients with HPV-related cancers were then used to track the candidate HPV-specific TCRs and motifs.

The paper's findings and limits, for the study overall: Only a couple of HPV16-positive patients were used to derive the functional definition of HPV-specific T cells, and the survival association was reported for HPV16-positive patients. Expansion of candidate HPV-specific clones and E7-related TCR motifs was observed in the tumor microenvironment during treatment, whereas no such expansion was observed for non-HPV-specific T cells. Improved recurrence-free survival in HPV16-positive patients was associated with expansion of HPV-responsive T cells during chemoradiotherapy.

Repertoires were sampled repeatedly over the course of chemoradiotherapy so that clonal expansion in the tumor microenvironment could be followed. Sequences were derived from tumor tissue, sampled from a patient who underwent chemoradiotherapy. This receptor chain uses TRBV5-1 and TRBJ2-2; the D gene is not confidently resolved. This sequence originates from a human donor with HPV-associated anogenital cancer. The nucleotide sequence reads TGCGCCAGCAGCGTTCAGACACTGACGAACACCGGGGAGCTGTTTTTT. Its translation is CASSVQTLTNTGELFF.